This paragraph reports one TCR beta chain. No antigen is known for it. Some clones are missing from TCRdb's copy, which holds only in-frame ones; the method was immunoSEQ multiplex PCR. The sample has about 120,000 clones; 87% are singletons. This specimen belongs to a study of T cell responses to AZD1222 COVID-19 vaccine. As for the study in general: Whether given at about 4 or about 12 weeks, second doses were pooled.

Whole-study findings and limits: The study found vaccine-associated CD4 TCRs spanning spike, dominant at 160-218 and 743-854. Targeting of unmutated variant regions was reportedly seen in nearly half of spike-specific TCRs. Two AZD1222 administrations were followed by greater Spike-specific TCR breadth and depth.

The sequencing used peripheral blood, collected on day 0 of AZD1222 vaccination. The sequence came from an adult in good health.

The CDR3 loop reads CAISESPGSPLHF. CDR3 DNA sequence: TGTGCCATCAGTGAGTCGCCGGGATCACCCCTCCACTTT. The chain carries TRBV10-3 and TRBJ1-6; no firm D call. The CDR3 spans 13 residues. V lost 0 bases, J lost 10 bases, and 7 bases lay in between. Germline CDR1 is ENHRY and CDR2 is SYGVKD.